Below, one TCR beta chain is given with its context. The antigen is undetermined. The source of the sample is a study of cytotoxic CD8 clonotypes in ibrutinib-treated CLL. General study results and limits: Baseline levels were approached again at progression, after clonality had risen at ibrutinib response. Starting clonality was above that of age-matched healthy donors and tracked circulating CD8+ T-cell counts. Shared public clonotypes were rare, and on treatment they either got smaller or stayed the same.

Trimming cost V 4 bases and J 4 bases; bases outside gene matches: 8. CDR3 size: 15 residues. CDR1 and CDR2 (germline): SNHLY, FYNNEI. Investigators sought sequencing depths of between 1 in 200,000 and 1 in 1 million T cells. Sequenced by immunoSEQ multiplex PCR; TCRdb stores in-frame clones only, minus some. This sample has about 310,000 clones, with 80% found just once. This receptor was taken from a human donor with chronic lymphocytic leukemia. The sequencing here drew on PBMCs, taken before ibrutinib treatment. The chain joins TRBV2 to TRBJ1-2; TRBD1 agrees at 8 bases. In DNA, the CDR3 is TGTGCCAGCAGTGTTTCTCAGGGGGCTAGCTATGGCTACACCTTC. This sequence encodes CASSVSQGASYGYTF. Based on the CDR3 plus reference TRBV2 and TRBJ1-2, the full variable domain is EPEVTQTPSHQVTQMGQEVILRCVPISNHLYFYWYRQILGQKVEFLVSFYNNEISEKSEIFDDQFSVERPDGSNFTLKIRSTKLEDSAMYFCASSVSQGASYGYTFGSGTRLTVV.